This TCR beta chain was observed in a study of blood T cell repertoires in COVID-19. Study details: The United States, Italy and Spain supplied acute and convalescent COVID-19 samples.

How the authors handled the data: Estimation of nucleated cell counts was performed using reference gene primer amplification. Repertoires were generated with immunoSEQ multiplex PCR, while TCRdb's copy carries only in-frame clones and drops some. That table is the source of V, J and clone size, and D and trimming were worked out from the DNA. The sample yields under 60,000 clones, around four fifths seen once. The ends were cut back, 6 bases at V and 3 bases at J, with 15 bases in the middle. The V gene's germline CDR1 is LNHDA and CDR2 SQIVND (reference sequence). The CDR3 sequence is 15 residues long.

This chain uses TRBV19 with TRBJ1-5; D is uncertain. The specimen was peripheral blood. This clonotype was sampled from a man aged 55 to 70 with acute or convalescent COVID-19. The DNA of the CDR3 is TGTGCCAGTAGCAGAATCGGGGTAGACAATCAGCCCCAGCATTTT. It encodes CASSRIGVDNQPQHF.